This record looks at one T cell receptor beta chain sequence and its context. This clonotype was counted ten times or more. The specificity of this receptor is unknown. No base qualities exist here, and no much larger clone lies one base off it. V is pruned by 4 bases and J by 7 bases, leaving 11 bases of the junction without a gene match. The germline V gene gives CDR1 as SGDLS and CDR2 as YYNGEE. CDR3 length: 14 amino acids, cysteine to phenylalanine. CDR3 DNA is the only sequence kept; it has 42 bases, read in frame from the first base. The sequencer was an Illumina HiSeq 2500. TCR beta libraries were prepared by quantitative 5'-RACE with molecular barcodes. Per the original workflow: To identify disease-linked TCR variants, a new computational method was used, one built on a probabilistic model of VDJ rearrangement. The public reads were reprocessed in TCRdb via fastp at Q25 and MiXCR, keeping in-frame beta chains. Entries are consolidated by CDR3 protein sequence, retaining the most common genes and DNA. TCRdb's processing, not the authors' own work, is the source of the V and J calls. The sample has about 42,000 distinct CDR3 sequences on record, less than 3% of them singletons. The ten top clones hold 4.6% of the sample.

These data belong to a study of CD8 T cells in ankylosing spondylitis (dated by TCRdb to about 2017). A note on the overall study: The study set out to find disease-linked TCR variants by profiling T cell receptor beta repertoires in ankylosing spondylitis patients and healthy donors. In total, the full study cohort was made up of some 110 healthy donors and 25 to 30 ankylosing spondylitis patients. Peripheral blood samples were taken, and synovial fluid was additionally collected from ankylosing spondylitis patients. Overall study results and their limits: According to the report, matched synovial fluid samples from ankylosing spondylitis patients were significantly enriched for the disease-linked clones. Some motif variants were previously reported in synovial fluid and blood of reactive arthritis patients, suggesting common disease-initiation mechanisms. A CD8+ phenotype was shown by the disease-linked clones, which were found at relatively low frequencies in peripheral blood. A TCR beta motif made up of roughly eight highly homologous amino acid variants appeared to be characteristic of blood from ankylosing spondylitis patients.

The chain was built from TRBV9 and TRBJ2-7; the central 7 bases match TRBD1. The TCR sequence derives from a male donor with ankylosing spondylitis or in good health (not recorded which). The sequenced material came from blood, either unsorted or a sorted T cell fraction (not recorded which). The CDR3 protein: CASSLGQAGGEQYF. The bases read TGTGCCAGCAGCCTAGGACAGGCTGGGGGTGAGCAGTACTTC.